This T cell receptor (beta chain) was identified during a study of T cell responses to AZD1222 COVID-19 vaccine. Study-level results: Vaccine-associated CD4 TCRs ranged over spike, dominating at 160-218 and 743-854.

There are a few counts of this clone. As yet, its antigen is unknown. TCRdb's copy holds only in-frame clones and misses some; the assay was immunoSEQ multiplex PCR. This sample carries about 85,000 clones, approximately 91% of them seen once, and the ten largest clones take roughly 5.2%. CDR1 and CDR2 from the germline V gene are MDHEN and SYDVKM. The CDR3 consists of 14 residues. V was clipped by 5 bases and J by 3 bases; unmatched bases: 3. The source is an adult in good health. The chain uses TRBV28 and TRBJ1-4, with 7 nucleotides matching TRBD1. This specimen was peripheral blood, taken on day 0 of AZD1222 vaccination. The CDR3, as DNA: TGTGCCAGCAGTCCGACAGGGTCTAATGAAAAACTGTTTTTT. It encodes CASSPTGSNEKLFF. Variable domain in full (rest from reference TRBV28 and TRBJ1-4): DVKVTQSSRYLVKRTGEKVFLECVQDMDHENMFWYRQDPGLGLRLIYFSYDVKMKEKGDIPEGYSVSREKKERFSLILESASTNQTSMYLCASSPTGSNEKLFFGSGTQLSVL.